One T cell receptor beta chain is described in this entry. TCRdb passed the 5' RACE reads through MiXCR, listing each CDR3 protein once. This repertoire shows approximately 690,000 distinct CDR3 sequences, around 6% found once; its top ten account for roughly 1.6%. CDR3 length: 13 amino acids. From germline, CDR1 is MNHEY and CDR2 SVGEGT. Trimming stripped 3 bases from V and 7 bases from J, with 9 bases between. This record comes from a study of identical twins. This clonotype originated in a man between 18 and 35 years old in good health. The sample was naive T cells sorted from blood. V is TRBV6-2 or TRBV6-3 and J is TRBJ2-2; perhaps TRBD1 as D (5 bases). CDR3 loop: CASSYRQNGELFF. The CDR3 nucleotides are TGTGCCAGCAGTTATAGACAGAACGGGGAGCTGTTTTTT.